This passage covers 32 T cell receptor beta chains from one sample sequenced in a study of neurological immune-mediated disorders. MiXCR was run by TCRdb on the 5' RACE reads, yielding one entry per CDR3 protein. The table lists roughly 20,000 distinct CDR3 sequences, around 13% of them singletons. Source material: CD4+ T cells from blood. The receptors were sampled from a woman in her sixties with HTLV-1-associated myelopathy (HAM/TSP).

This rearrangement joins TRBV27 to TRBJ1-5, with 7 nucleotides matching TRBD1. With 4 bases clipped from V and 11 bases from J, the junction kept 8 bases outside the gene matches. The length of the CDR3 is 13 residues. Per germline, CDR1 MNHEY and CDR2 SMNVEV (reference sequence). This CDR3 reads CASSSGGKQTQHF. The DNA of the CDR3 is TGTGCCAGCAGTTCAGGGGGTAAACAGACCCAGCATTTT.

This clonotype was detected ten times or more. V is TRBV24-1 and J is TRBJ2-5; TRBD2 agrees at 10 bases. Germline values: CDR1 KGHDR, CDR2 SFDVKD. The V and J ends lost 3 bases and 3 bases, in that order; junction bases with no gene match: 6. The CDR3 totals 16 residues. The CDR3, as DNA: TGTGCCACCAGTGATGGGAGCGGGAGGGCCAAAGAGACCCAGTACTTC. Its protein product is CATSDGSGRAKETQYF.

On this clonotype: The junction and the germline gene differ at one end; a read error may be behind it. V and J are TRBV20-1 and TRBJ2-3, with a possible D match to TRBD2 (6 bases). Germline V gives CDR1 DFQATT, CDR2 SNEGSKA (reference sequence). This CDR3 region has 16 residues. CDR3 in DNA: TGCAGTGCTAGGACTAGTGGGGGAGAATTCACAGATACGAAGTATTTT. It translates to CSARTSGGEFTDTKYF.

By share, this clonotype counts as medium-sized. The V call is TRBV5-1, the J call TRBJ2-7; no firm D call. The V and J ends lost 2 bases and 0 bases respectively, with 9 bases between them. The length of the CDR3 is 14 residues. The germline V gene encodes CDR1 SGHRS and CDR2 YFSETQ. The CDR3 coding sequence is TGCGCCAGCAGCTTTAACAGCTACTCCTACGAGCAGTACTTC. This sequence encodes CASSFNSYSYEQYF.

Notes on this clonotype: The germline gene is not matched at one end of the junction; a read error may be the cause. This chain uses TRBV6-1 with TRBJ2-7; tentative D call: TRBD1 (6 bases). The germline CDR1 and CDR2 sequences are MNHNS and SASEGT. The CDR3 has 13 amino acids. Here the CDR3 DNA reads TGTGCCAGCTCGGGCAGGGGAGACGGCGAGAAGTACTTC. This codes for CASSGRGDGEKYF.

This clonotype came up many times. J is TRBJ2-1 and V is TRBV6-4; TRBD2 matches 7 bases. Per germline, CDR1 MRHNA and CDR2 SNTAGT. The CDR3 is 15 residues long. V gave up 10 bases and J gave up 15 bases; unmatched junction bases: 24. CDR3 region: CATPPYSTSSQETFF. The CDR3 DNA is TGTGCCACCCCACCCTACTCGACTAGCAGCCAAGAAACGTTCTTC.

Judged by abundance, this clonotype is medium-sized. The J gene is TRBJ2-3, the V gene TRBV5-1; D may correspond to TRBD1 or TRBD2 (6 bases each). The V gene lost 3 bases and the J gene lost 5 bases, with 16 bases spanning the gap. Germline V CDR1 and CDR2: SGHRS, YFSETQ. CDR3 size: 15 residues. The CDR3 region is CASSSRVGGQDTQYF. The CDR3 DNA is TGCGCCAGCAGCTCTCGGGTTGGGGGGCAAGATACGCAGTATTTT.

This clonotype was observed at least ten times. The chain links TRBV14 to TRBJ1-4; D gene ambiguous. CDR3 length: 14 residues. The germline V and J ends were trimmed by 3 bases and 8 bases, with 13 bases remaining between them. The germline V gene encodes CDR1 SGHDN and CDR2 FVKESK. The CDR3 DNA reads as TGTGCCAGCAGCCAGAAGGCCGCATGGGAAAAACTGTTTTTT. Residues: CASSQKAAWEKLFF.

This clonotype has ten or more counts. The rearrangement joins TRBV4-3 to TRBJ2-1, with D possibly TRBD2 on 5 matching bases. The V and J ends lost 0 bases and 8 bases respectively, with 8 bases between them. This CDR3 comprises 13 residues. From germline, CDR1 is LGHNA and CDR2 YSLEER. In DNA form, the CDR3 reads TGCGCCAGCAGCCAAGATCTGAGGGATGAGCAGTTCTTC. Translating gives CASSQDLRDEQFF.

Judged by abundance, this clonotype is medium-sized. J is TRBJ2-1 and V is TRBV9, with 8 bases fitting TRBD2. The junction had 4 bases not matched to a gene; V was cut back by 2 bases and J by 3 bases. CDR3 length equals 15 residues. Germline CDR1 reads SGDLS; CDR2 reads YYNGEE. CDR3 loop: CASSVVAGSYNEQFF. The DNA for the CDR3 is TGTGCCAGCAGCGTCGTAGCGGGAAGCTACAATGAGCAGTTCTTC.

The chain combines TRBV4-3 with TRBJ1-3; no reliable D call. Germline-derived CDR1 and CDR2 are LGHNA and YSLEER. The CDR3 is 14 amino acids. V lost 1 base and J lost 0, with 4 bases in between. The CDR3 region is CASSQGHSGNTIYF. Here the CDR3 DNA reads TGCGCCAGCAGCCAAGGACACTCTGGAAACACCATATATTTT.

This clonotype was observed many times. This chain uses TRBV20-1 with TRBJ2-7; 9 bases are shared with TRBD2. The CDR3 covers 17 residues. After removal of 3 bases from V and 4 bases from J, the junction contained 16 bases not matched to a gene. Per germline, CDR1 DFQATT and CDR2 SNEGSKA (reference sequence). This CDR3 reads CSARNSREGPDSYEQYF. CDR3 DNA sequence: TGCAGTGCTAGGAATTCGCGGGAGGGCCCCGATTCTTACGAGCAGTACTTC.

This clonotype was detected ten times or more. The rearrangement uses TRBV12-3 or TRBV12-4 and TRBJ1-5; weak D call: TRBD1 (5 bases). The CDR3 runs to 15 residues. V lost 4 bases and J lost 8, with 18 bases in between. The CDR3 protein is CASSSGRAGGKPQHF. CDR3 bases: TGTGCCAGCAGTTCTGGGAGGGCTGGGGGTAAGCCCCAGCATTTT.

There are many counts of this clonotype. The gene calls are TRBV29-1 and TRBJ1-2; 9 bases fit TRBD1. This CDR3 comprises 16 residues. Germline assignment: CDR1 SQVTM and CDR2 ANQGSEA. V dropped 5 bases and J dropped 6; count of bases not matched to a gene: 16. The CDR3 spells CSVPLGFGQGLDGYTF. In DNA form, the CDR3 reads TGCAGCGTTCCCCTGGGTTTTGGACAGGGGCTCGATGGCTACACCTTC. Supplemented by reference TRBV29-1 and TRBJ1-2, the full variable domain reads SAVISQKPSRDICQRGTSLTIQCQVDSQVTMMFWYRQQPGQSLTLIATANQGSEATYESGFVIDKFPISRPNLTFSTLTVSNMSPEDSSIYLCSVPLGFGQGLDGYTFGSGTRLTVV.

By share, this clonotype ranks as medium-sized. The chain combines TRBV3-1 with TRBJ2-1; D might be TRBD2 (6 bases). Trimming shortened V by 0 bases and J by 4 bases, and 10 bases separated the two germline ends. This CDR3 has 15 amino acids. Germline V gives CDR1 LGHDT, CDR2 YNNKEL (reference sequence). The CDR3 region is CASSQELALYNEQFF. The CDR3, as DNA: TGTGCCAGCAGCCAAGAACTAGCTCTTTACAATGAGCAGTTCTTC.

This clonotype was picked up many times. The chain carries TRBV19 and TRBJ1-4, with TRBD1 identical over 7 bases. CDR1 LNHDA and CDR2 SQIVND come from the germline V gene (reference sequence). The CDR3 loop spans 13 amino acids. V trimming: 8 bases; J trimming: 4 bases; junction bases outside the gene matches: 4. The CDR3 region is CASSTGRNEKLFF. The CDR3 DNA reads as TGTGCCAGTTCGACAGGGCGTAATGAAAAACTGTTTTTT. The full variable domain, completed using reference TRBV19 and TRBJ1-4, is DGGITQSPKYLFRKEGQNVTLSCEQNLNHDAMYWYRQDPGQGLRLIYYSQIVNDFQKGDIAEGYSVSREKKESFPLTVTSAQKNPTAFYLCASSTGRNEKLFFGSGTQLSVL.

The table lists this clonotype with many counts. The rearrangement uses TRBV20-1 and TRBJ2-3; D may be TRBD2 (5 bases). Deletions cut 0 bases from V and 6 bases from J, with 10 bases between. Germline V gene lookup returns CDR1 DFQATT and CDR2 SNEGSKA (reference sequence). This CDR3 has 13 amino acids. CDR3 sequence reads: CSARDPGGDTQYF. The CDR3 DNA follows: TGCAGTGCTAGAGATCCCGGCGGGGATACGCAGTATTTT.

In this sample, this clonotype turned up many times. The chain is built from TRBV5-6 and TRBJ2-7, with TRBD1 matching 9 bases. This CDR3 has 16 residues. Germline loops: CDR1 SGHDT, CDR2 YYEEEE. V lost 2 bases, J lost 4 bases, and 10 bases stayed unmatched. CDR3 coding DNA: TGTGCCAGCAGCTTTAGCTTTAGGACAGGGGTTTACGAGCAGTACTTC. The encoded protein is CASSFSFRTGVYEQYF.

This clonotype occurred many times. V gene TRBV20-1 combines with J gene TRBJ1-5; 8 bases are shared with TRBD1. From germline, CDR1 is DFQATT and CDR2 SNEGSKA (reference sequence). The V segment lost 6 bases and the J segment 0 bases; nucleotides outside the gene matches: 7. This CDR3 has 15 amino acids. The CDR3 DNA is TGCAGTGCCCAGGACAGGGTTTATAGCAATCAGCCCCAGCATTTT. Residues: CSAQDRVYSNQPQHF.

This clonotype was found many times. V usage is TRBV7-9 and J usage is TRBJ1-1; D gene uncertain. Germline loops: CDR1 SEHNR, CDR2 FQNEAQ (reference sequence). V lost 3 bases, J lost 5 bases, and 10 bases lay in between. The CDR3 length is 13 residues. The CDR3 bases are TGTGCCAGCAGCTTCACGGGGAGTACTGAAGCTTTCTTT. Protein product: CASSFTGSTEAFF.

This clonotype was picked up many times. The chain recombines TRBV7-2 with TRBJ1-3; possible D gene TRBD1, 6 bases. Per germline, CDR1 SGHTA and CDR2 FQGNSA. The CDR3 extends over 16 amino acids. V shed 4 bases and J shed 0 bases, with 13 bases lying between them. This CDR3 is CASSYVGGSSGNTIYF. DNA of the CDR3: TGTGCCAGCAGCTACGTTGGGGGCAGCTCTGGAAACACCATATATTTT. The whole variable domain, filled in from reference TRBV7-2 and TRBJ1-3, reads GAGVSQSPSNKVTEKGKDVELRCDPISGHTALYWYRQSLGQGLEFLIYFQGNSAPDKSGLPSDRFSAERTGGSVSTLTIQRTQQEDSAVYLCASSYVGGSSGNTIYFGEGSWLTVV.

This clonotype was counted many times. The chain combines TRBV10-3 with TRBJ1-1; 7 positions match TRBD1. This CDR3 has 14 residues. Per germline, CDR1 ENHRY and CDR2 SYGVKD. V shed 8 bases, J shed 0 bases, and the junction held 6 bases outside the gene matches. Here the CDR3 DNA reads TGTGCCATCTCTCCGGGACAGTTGAACACTGAAGCTTTCTTT. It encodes CAISPGQLNTEAFF.

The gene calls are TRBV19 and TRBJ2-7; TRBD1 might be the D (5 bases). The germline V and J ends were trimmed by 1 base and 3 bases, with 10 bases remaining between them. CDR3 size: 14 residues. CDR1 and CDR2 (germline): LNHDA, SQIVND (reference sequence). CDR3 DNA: TGTGCCAGTAGTATAGGGGGCGCAGGCTACGAGCAGTACTTC. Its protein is CASSIGGAGYEQYF. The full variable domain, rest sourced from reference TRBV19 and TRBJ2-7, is DGGITQSPKYLFRKEGQNVTLSCEQNLNHDAMYWYRQDPGQGLRLIYYSQIVNDFQKGDIAEGYSVSREKKESFPLTVTSAQKNPTAFYLCASSIGGAGYEQYFGPGTRLTVT.

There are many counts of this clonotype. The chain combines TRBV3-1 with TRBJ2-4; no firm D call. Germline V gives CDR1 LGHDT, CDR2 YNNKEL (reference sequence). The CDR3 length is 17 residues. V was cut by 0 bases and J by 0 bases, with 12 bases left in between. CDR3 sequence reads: CASSQDGSPLAKNIQYF. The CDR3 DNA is TGTGCCAGCAGCCAAGATGGCAGTCCACTAGCCAAAAACATTCAGTACTTC.

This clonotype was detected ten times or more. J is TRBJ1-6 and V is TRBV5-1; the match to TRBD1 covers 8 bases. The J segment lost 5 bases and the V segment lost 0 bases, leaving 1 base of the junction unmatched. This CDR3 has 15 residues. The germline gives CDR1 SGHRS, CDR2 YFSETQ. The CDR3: CASSLATGDNSPLHF. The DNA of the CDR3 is TGCGCCAGCAGCTTGGCGACAGGGGATAATTCACCCCTCCACTTT.

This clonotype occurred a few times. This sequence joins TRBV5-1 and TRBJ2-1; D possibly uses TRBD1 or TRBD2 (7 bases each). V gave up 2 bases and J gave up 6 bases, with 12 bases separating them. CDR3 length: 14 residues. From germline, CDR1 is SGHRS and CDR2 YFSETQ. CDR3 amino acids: CASSLAGGANEQFF. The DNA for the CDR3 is TGCGCCAGCAGCTTAGCAGGGGGGGCCAATGAGCAGTTCTTC.

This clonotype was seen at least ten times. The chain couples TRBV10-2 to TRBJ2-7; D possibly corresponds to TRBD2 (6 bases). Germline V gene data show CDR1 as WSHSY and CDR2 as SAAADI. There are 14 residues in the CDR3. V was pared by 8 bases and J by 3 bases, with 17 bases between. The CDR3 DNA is TGCGCCAGCGCGGAAGGTAGCGGTTTCTACGAGCAGTACTTC. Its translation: CASAEGSGFYEQYF.

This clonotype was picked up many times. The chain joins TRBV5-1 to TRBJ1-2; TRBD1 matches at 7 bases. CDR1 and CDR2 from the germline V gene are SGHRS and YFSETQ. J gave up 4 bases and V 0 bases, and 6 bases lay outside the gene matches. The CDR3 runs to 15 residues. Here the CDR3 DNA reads TGCGCCAGCAGCTTGGGACTGGGACAGTTCTATGGCTACACCTTC. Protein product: CASSLGLGQFYGYTF. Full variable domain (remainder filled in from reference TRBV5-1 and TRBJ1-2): KAGVTQTPRYLIKTRGQQVTLSCSPISGHRSVSWYQQTPGQGLQFLFEYFSETQRNKGNFPGRFSGRQFSNSRSEMNVSTLELGDSALYLCASSLGLGQFYGYTFGSGTRLTVV.

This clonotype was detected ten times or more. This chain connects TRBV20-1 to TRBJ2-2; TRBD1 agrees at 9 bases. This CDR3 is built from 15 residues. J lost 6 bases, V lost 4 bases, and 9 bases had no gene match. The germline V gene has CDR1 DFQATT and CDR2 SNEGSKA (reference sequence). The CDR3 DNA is TGCAGTGCTAAACGGCGGACAGGGGACTCCGGGGAGCTGTTTTTT. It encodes CSAKRRTGDSGELFF.

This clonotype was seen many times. The CDR3 spells CASSQGIFTDTQYF. The CDR3, as DNA: TGTGCCAGCAGCCAGGGGATCTTCACAGATACGCAGTATTTT. The chain is built from TRBV6-2 or TRBV6-3 and TRBJ2-3, with a tentative D call TRBD1 (6 bases). CDR1 is MNHEY, CDR2 SVGEGT, per germline. CDR3 length: 14 amino acids. V lost 6 bases, J lost 2 bases, and 12 bases lay in between.

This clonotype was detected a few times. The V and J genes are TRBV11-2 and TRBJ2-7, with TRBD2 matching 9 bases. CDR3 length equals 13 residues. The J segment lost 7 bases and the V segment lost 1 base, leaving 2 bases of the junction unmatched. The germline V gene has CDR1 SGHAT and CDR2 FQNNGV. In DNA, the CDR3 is TGTGCCAGCAGCTTAGGTACTAGCGGGGAGCAGTACTTC. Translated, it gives CASSLGTSGEQYF.

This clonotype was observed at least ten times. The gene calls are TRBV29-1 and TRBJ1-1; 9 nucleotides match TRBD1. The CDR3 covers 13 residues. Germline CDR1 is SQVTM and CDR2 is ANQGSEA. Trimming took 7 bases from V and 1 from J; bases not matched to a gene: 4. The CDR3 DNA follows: TGCAGCGCTAGGGGACAGGGGAACACTGAAGCTTTCTTT. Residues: CSARGQGNTEAFF.